The next 23 T cell receptor beta chains were all read from a single sample in a study of blood T cells in healthy people across ages. Together with a sample-barcoded 5' primer, a J-beta primer mix was included in a second PCR lasting roughly 7 to 11 cycles. TCRdb re-analysed the 5' RACE reads in MiXCR, keeping a single row per CDR3 protein. The sample lists some 1.7 million distinct CDR3 sequences; roughly 28% were seen once. Sample: blood. The origin of the receptors is a woman aged 25 to 45 in good health.

This clonotype appeared a few times. The chain couples TRBV20-1 to TRBJ2-5, with TRBD2 matching over 14 bases. With 7 bases clipped from V and 6 bases from J, the junction kept 10 bases outside the gene matches. The CDR3 runs 15 residues. Per the germline V gene, CDR1 is DFQATT and CDR2 is SNEGSKA (reference sequence). The CDR3 spells CSGTPGTSGSKTQYF. Here the CDR3 DNA reads TGCAGTGGAACCCCAGGGACTAGCGGGAGTAAGACCCAGTACTTC.

The chain is built from TRBV18 and TRBJ1-1; TRBD1 is a possible D gene (5 bases). The CDR3 has 13 amino acids. Trimming removed 8 bases at V and 7 bases at J, with 17 bases between. The germline CDR1 and CDR2 sequences are KGHSH and LQKENI. The CDR3 region has the DNA TGTGCCAGCCAACCCGGGGGAGTAGGTGAAGCTTTCTTT. It specifies CASQPGGVGEAFF.

In its sample, this clonotype was seen a few times. V is TRBV9 and J is TRBJ1-2; weak D call: TRBD1 (6 bases). The CDR3 is 12 residues long. The germline V gene has CDR1 SGDLS and CDR2 YYNGEE. Deletions cut 4 bases from V and 8 bases from J, with 12 bases between. The chain's CDR3 is CASSRDIEGYTF. CDR3 DNA sequence: TGTGCCAGCAGCAGGGACATCGAAGGCTACACCTTC.

This chain joins TRBV7-2 and TRBJ2-1; 8 bases align to TRBD1. The J segment lost 11 bases and the V segment lost 5 bases, leaving 11 bases of the junction unmatched. This CDR3 has 14 amino acids. Germline-derived CDR1 and CDR2 are SGHTA and FQGNSA. The CDR3 sequence is CASSADRGGRQQFF. The DNA for the CDR3 is TGTGCCAGCAGCGCTGACAGGGGCGGACGTCAGCAGTTCTTC.

This clonotype showed up just a few times. The chain combines TRBV12-3 or TRBV12-4 with TRBJ2-2; D is ambiguous. This CDR3 is 13 amino acids long. V was cut by 4 bases and J by 4 bases, with 7 bases left in between. CDR3 in amino acids: CASSSGFTGELFF. CDR3 DNA: TGTGCCAGCAGTTCAGGTTTCACCGGGGAGCTGTTTTTT.

The chain is built from TRBV19 and TRBJ2-5, with TRBD2 matching over 11 bases. The end of the DNA is better explained by TRBJ2-7, so the J call may be wrong. In germline, CDR1 is LNHDA, CDR2 SQIVND (reference sequence). The CDR3 runs to 14 residues. The CDR3 nucleotides read TGTGCCAGTAGTACGGGACTAGCGGCCTGCGAGCAGTACTTC. This sequence encodes CASSTGLAACEQYF.

V is TRBV28 and J is TRBJ2-1; 9 positions agree with TRBD1. V lost 6 bases, J lost 3 bases, and 15 bases stayed unmatched. CDR1 MDHEN and CDR2 SYDVKM come from the germline V gene. The CDR3 is 18 amino acids. The CDR3 sequence: CASSIGTGSNIDYNEQFF. The CDR3 DNA reads as TGTGCCAGCAGCATTGGGACAGGGTCAAACATTGACTACAATGAGCAGTTCTTC.

The J gene is TRBJ2-1, the V gene TRBV5-1; no clear D. Germline CDR1 and CDR2: SGHRS and YFSETQ. V lost 3 bases and J lost 4, with 11 bases in between. CDR3 size: 14 residues. For the CDR3, the DNA is TGCGCCAGCAGCTGGGATACAGAGTACAATGAGCAGTTCTTC. As protein: CASSWDTEYNEQFF. Supplemented by reference TRBV5-1 and TRBJ2-1, the full variable domain reads KAGVTQTPRYLIKTRGQQVTLSCSPISGHRSVSWYQQTPGQGLQFLFEYFSETQRNKGNFPGRFSGRQFSNSRSEMNVSTLELGDSALYLCASSWDTEYNEQFFGPGTRLTVL.

This chain joins TRBV12-3 or TRBV12-4 and TRBJ1-4; D remains unclear. V was cut by 5 bases and J by 13 bases, with 14 bases left in between. This CDR3 spans 12 amino acids. The CDR3 is CASSPLREGLFF. The CDR3 nucleotides read TGTGCCAGCAGTCCGCTGAGGGAGGGACTGTTTTTT.

Many counts were recorded for this clonotype. V and J are TRBV29-1 and TRBJ2-1, with D perhaps TRBD1 (6 bases). V was cut by 5 bases and J by 1 base, with 12 bases left in between. Germline values: CDR1 SQVTM, CDR2 ANQGSEA. The CDR3 totals 14 residues. CDR3 region: CSVQSGASYNEQFF. The CDR3 coding sequence is TGCAGCGTTCAATCAGGGGCTTCCTACAATGAGCAGTTCTTC.

A few counts support this clonotype. The rearrangement joins TRBV4-3 to TRBJ1-2; no reliable D call. V gave up 5 bases and J gave up 8 bases, with 18 bases separating them. The CDR3 totals 14 residues. Germline CDR1 reads LGHNA; CDR2 reads YSLEER. The DNA for the CDR3 is TGCGCCAGCAGCATAGATCTGACGACTTGGGGCTACACCTTC. Protein product: CASSIDLTTWGYTF.

In this sample, this clonotype turned up once. CDR3 in DNA: TGTGCCACCAGCAGAGATTCGCAGCGCTCTAATGAAAAACTGTTTTTT. This codes for CATSRDSQRSNEKLFF. V gene TRBV15 combines with J gene TRBJ1-4; D gene unclear. V shed 0 bases and J shed 3 bases, with 11 bases lying between them. The germline gives CDR1 LNHNV, CDR2 YYDKDF (reference sequence). The CDR3 loop spans 16 amino acids.

The table lists this clonotype with many counts. The rearrangement links TRBV5-1 to TRBJ2-7; 8 bases are shared with TRBD2. J lost 3 bases, V lost 2 bases, and 4 bases had no gene match. CDR3 length equals 14 residues. Per the germline V gene, CDR1 is SGHRS and CDR2 is YFSETQ. CDR3 region: CASSFSGTNYEQYF. The CDR3 DNA reads TGCGCCAGCAGCTTTAGCGGGACGAACTACGAGCAGTACTTC. The full variable domain, in which reference TRBV5-1 and TRBJ2-7 provide the parts outside the CDR3, is KAGVTQTPRYLIKTRGQQVTLSCSPISGHRSVSWYQQTPGQGLQFLFEYFSETQRNKGNFPGRFSGRQFSNSRSEMNVSTLELGDSALYLCASSFSGTNYEQYFGPGTRLTVT.

This clonotype has only a few counts. The rearrangement uses TRBV27 and TRBJ1-2; no clear D gene. Deletions cut 1 base from V and 3 bases from J, with 15 bases between. CDR1 and CDR2 from the germline V gene are MNHEY and SMNVEV (reference sequence). This CDR3 is 16 amino acids long. This CDR3 is CASSLFRGQNHYGYTF. CDR3 DNA sequence: TGTGCCAGCAGTTTATTCAGAGGGCAAAATCACTATGGCTACACCTTC.

This clonotype was recorded a few times. This sequence joins TRBV5-1 and TRBJ2-7, with 13 bases fitting TRBD2. Trimming at V came to 0 bases and at J to 5 bases, leaving 14 bases not matched to a gene. Germline CDR1 reads SGHRS; CDR2 reads YFSETQ. The length of the CDR3 is 19 residues. CDR3: CASSLGQGWTSGGLNEQYF. CDR3 nucleotide sequence: TGCGCCAGCAGCTTGGGACAGGGCTGGACTAGCGGGGGTCTGAACGAGCAGTACTTC. The variable domain in full, completed from reference TRBV5-1 and TRBJ2-7, reads KAGVTQTPRYLIKTRGQQVTLSCSPISGHRSVSWYQQTPGQGLQFLFEYFSETQRNKGNFPGRFSGRQFSNSRSEMNVSTLELGDSALYLCASSLGQGWTSGGLNEQYFGPGTRLTVT.

In this sample, this clonotype turned up many times. V and J are TRBV7-9 and TRBJ2-1; the D is unclear. The CDR3 is made up of 15 amino acids. Germline V lookup: CDR1 SEHNR, CDR2 FQNEAQ (reference sequence). V was shortened by 1 base and J by 6 bases, with 13 bases between the two germline ends. CDR3 amino acids: CASSLVTLGRNEQFF. The CDR3 DNA is TGTGCCAGCAGCTTAGTGACGTTAGGACGCAATGAGCAGTTCTTC.

This clonotype was recorded many times. The chain links TRBV5-1 to TRBJ2-7; D is ambiguous. Per the germline V gene, CDR1 is SGHRS and CDR2 is YFSETQ. V lost 4 bases, J lost 3 bases, and 17 bases lay in between. There are 15 residues in the CDR3. CDR3 sequence reads: CASSQLDGVDYEQYF. CDR3 nucleotides: TGCGCCAGCAGCCAGCTTGACGGAGTCGACTACGAGCAGTACTTC.

This clonotype was seen many times. This rearrangement joins TRBV5-1 to TRBJ2-5, with TRBD1 identical over 10 bases. CDR1 is SGHRS, CDR2 YFSETQ, per germline. The CDR3 is 15 amino acids. V shed 0 bases, J shed 3 bases, and the junction held 2 bases outside the gene matches. CDR3 protein: CASSLGQGAEETQYF. CDR3 sequence (DNA): TGCGCCAGCAGCTTGGGACAGGGGGCCGAAGAGACCCAGTACTTC.

This clonotype was observed many times. CDR3: CASSLNFQGEYEQYF. The CDR3 bases are TGTGCCAGCAGCTTGAACTTTCAAGGGGAATACGAGCAGTACTTC. The chain carries TRBV5-6 and TRBJ2-7, with D perhaps TRBD1 (5 bases). Trimming removed 1 base from V and 4 bases from J, with 15 bases in between. CDR3 length: 15 residues. CDR1 SGHDT and CDR2 YYEEEE come from the germline V gene.

For this clonotype: One junction end does not reproduce the germline sequence, and a read error may be involved. The J gene is TRBJ2-1, the V gene TRBV20-1, with 7 bases lining up with TRBD2. CDR1 is DFQATT and CDR2 is SNEGSKA in the germline V gene (reference sequence). CDR3 length equals 16 residues. The DNA for the CDR3 is TGCAGTGCTGCCCTAGCGGTGATAAGCTCCCACAATGAGCAGTTCTTC. The encoded protein is CSAALAVISSHNEQFF.

This clonotype was observed a few times. V and J are TRBV24-1 and TRBJ2-7, with D perhaps matching TRBD1 (6 bases). Germline-derived CDR1 and CDR2 are KGHDR and SFDVKD. V lost 5 bases and J 2 bases, leaving 12 bases between the germline ends. The CDR3 contains 14 residues. The CDR3 nucleotides are TGTGCCACCAGTGGACAGGTCGGAGCCTACGAGCAGTACTTC. It specifies CATSGQVGAYEQYF.

At least ten counts were recorded for this clonotype. The J gene is TRBJ2-7, the V gene TRBV5-1; 7 bases match TRBD1. Losses at the gene ends were 2 bases for V and 6 bases for J; bases not matched to a gene: 2. CDR3 length: 12 residues. The germline V gene has CDR1 SGHRS and CDR2 YFSETQ. As DNA, the CDR3 is TGCGCCAGCAGCTTTACAGGGGTCGAGCAGTACTTC. Residues: CASSFTGVEQYF.

In this sample, this clonotype turned up once. A much larger clone is a single base away; this may be a read error. This sequence joins TRBV21-1 and TRBJ1-5. TRBV21-1 is a pseudogene locus. The length of the CDR3 is 16 residues. CDR3 region: CASGKAGRDTNQPQHF. The CDR3 DNA follows: TGTGCCAGCGGCAAAGCGGGAAGGGATACCAATCAGCCCCAGCATTTT.